These 14 T cell receptor beta chains came from one sample sequenced in a study of blood T cell repertoires in COVID-19. The table came from immunoSEQ multiplex PCR; TCRdb's copy has only in-frame clones and leaves some out. The profile shows 350,000 to 400,000 clones, 80% to 95% of them singletons. Sequenced material: PBMCs or T cells enriched from blood (not recorded which). The receptors stem from a woman in her 40s who had been exposed to COVID-19.

Only one count was recorded for this clone. V gene TRBV5-4 combines with J gene TRBJ2-2; no clear D. Trimming pared 2 bases from V and 8 bases from J, leaving 4 bases between. The CDR3 runs to 11 residues. CDR1 is SGHNT and CDR2 is YYREEE in the germline V gene (reference sequence). This CDR3 reads CASSFSGELFF. CDR3 DNA sequence: TGTGCCAGCAGCTTCTCGGGGGAGCTGTTTTTT. The whole variable domain, filled in from reference TRBV5-4 and TRBJ2-2, reads ETGVTQSPTHLIKTRGQQVTLRCSSQSGHNTVSWYQQALGQGPQFIFQYYREEENGRGNFPPRFSGLQFPNYSSELNVNALELDDSALYLCASSFSGELFFGEGSRLTVL.

This sequence joins TRBV5-1 and TRBJ1-1, with TRBD1 identical over 11 bases. The CDR3 is made up of 15 amino acids. The junction had 2 bases not matched to a gene; V was cut back by 0 bases and J by 4 bases. Germline CDR1 and CDR2: SGHRS and YFSETQ. This CDR3 is CASSLGGTGGTEAFF. DNA of the CDR3: TGCGCCAGCAGCTTGGGCGGGACAGGGGGCACTGAAGCTTTCTTT.

V gene TRBV5-5 combines with J gene TRBJ1-2; D not resolved. Per germline, CDR1 SGHKS and CDR2 YYEKEE (reference sequence). With 4 bases removed from V and 8 bases from J, the gap between germline ends came to 18 bases. This CDR3 contains 14 residues. For the CDR3, the DNA is TGTGCCAGCAGCCGCTTGGGAGCGGAACGAGGCTACACCTTC. Its protein product is CASSRLGAERGYTF. The whole variable domain, remainder taken from reference TRBV5-5 and TRBJ1-2, is DAGVTQSPTHLIKTRGQQVTLRCSPISGHKSVSWYQQVLGQGPQFIFQYYEKEERGRGNFPDRFSARQFPNYSSELNVNALLLGDSALYLCASSRLGAERGYTFGSGTRLTVV.

V gene TRBV12-3 or TRBV12-4 combines with J gene TRBJ2-3; D unresolved. The CDR3 sequence is 13 residues long. V was clipped by 1 base and J by 4 bases, with 6 bases between them. Here the CDR3 reads CASSLVRSDTQYF. The DNA for the CDR3 is TGTGCCAGCAGTTTAGTTCGGTCAGATACGCAGTATTTT.

This chain links TRBV27 with TRBJ2-3; D is unclear. V was shortened by 1 base and J by 2 bases, with 10 bases between the two germline ends. In germline, CDR1 is MNHEY, CDR2 SMNVEV (reference sequence). This CDR3 region has 15 residues. This CDR3 is CASSLWATVTDTQYF. The DNA for the CDR3 is TGTGCCAGCAGTTTATGGGCTACCGTCACAGATACGCAGTATTTT.

This clone was detected a few times. The chain links TRBV7-3 to TRBJ1-1; D possibly corresponds to TRBD1 (6 bases). The V gene lost 1 base and the J gene lost 4 bases, with 16 bases spanning the gap. The CDR3 length is 16 residues. CDR1 is SGHTA, CDR2 FQGTGA, per germline. CDR3 DNA sequence: TGTGCCAGCAGCTTAAGTGTGGGGGCAGGAGCCACTGAAGCTTTCTTT. Its protein product is CASSLSVGAGATEAFF. Variable domain in full (rest from reference TRBV7-3 and TRBJ1-1): GAGVSQTPSNKVTEKGKYVELRCDPISGHTALYWYRQSLGQGPEFLIYFQGTGAADDSGLPNDRFFAVRPEGSVSTLKIQRTERGDSAVYLCASSLSVGAGATEAFFGQGTRLTVV.

A note on this clone: The sample has other DNA sequences that encode this CDR3 too. V and J are TRBV28 and TRBJ1-5; TRBD1 aligns across 12 bases. CDR1 and CDR2 (germline): MDHEN, SYDVKM. The CDR3 spans 15 residues. J gave up 7 bases and V 4 bases, and 5 bases lay outside the gene matches. The CDR3 sequence is CASSSSGTGGQPQHF. The CDR3 nucleotides are TGTGCCAGCAGTTCCTCCGGGACAGGGGGCCAGCCCCAGCATTTT.

The chain has TRBV6-5 and TRBJ1-2; a weak D match, TRBD1 (5 bases). V was pared by 0 bases and J by 8 bases, with 16 bases between. CDR1 and CDR2 (germline): MNHEY, SVGAGI. The CDR3 extends over 15 amino acids. This CDR3 is CASSYSSLGGRGYTF. The CDR3 nucleotides are TGTGCCAGCAGTTACTCGTCCCTGGGGGGAAGGGGCTACACCTTC.

The chain has TRBV24-1 and TRBJ1-2; perhaps TRBD1 as D (5 bases). V lost 5 bases to trimming and J lost 2 bases, with 8 bases between them. This CDR3 spans 13 amino acids. Looked up from germline, CDR1 is KGHDR and CDR2 is SFDVKD. CDR3 in amino acids: CATSVGGNYGYTF. In DNA, the CDR3 is TGTGCCACCAGTGTTGGGGGGAACTATGGCTACACCTTC.

This sequence joins TRBV4-2 and TRBJ2-7, with D possibly being TRBD1 (6 bases). CDR1 and CDR2 from the germline V gene are LGHNA and YNFKEQ. Trimming shortened V by 0 bases and J by 0 bases, and 18 bases separated the two germline ends. The CDR3 covers 18 residues. For the CDR3, the DNA is TGTGCCAGCAGCCAAGAGGGAAGCGACAGGCCCAGCTCCTACGAGCAGTACTTC. This sequence encodes CASSQEGSDRPSSYEQYF.

V is TRBV11-2 and J is TRBJ2-7, with D unresolved. CDR1 is SGHAT and CDR2 is FQNNGV in the germline V gene. The ends were cut back, 1 base at V and 7 bases at J, with 5 bases in the middle. This CDR3 region has 11 residues. This CDR3 reads CASSLALEQYF. The CDR3 DNA follows: TGTGCCAGCAGCTTAGCCCTTGAGCAGTACTTC.

The chain employs TRBV25-1 and TRBJ1-6; D gene ambiguous. V lost 8 bases to trimming and J lost 0 bases, with 11 bases between them. CDR1 and CDR2 from the germline V gene are MGHDK and SYGVNS. The CDR3 is made up of 15 amino acids. The CDR3 nucleotides are TGTGCCAGCTCCCCCAAGAGCTCCTATAATTCACCCCTCCACTTT. This encodes CASSPKSSYNSPLHF.

The rearrangement links TRBV7-8 to TRBJ1-2; TRBD1 matches 11 bases. The CDR3 covers 14 residues. V was clipped by 3 bases and J by 7 bases; unmatched bases: 4. CDR1 SGHVS and CDR2 FQNEAQ come from the germline V gene. The CDR3 DNA sequence: TGTGCCAGCAGCTTGTGGACAGGGGGCACTGGCTACACCTTC. The encoded protein is CASSLWTGGTGYTF.

The chain recombines TRBV27 with TRBJ1-5; D remains ambiguous. CDR3 length: 13 residues. Trimming cost V 6 bases and J 1 base, with 7 bases left between them. CDR1 and CDR2 (germline): MNHEY, SMNVEV (reference sequence). The CDR3 here is CASSPFSNQPQHF. The CDR3 DNA is TGTGCCAGCAGCCCTTTCAGCAATCAGCCCCAGCATTTT.